Listed here are 4 T cell receptor delta chains from one sample, sequenced in a study of gamma-delta T cells after stem cell transplantation (dated by TCRdb to 2016 to 2017). Libraries were prepared through RT-PCR. The instrument was an Illumina MiSeq. TCRdb called clones afresh from the public reads with CATT; identical DNA rows were later merged. This sample holds about 4,900 delta-chain clones; 15% to 20% were observed only once. The ten largest clonotypes hold more than 4.5% of the sample. Sequencing was performed on gamma-delta T cells. The receptors originated from a human donor. It is not recorded whose cells these are; they may come from a transplant donor.

The V gene corresponds to TRDV2; no J gene was called; the table's D call, TRDD3, has no DNA check behind it. In germline, CDR1 is GEAIGNYY, CDR2 EKD. The CDR3 has 17 residues. Here the CDR3 reads CAFHPWWSSWDTRHMFF. CDR3 in DNA: TGTGCCTTTCACCCCTGGTGGAGCTCCTGGGACACCCGACATATGTTTTTC.

Sample share makes this clone medium-sized (0.01 to 0.1%). The sample holds other DNA sequences that translate to the same CDR3. The chain is built from TRDV3 and TRDJ2; D is tentatively TRDD1 or TRDD3 (5 bases each). Germline V gene lookup returns CDR1 TVYSNPD and CDR2 GDNSRS (reference sequence). CDR3 size: 24 residues. Deletions cut 2 bases from V and 0 bases from J, with 40 bases between. CDR3 DNA sequence: TGTGCCTTTTGTTTAGGGCCCCCTGTCGTAGGAACAATAGGGGACCCAGCTTTGACAGCACAACTCTTCTTT. Translation: CAFCLGPPVVGTIGDPALTAQLFF.

The chain employs TRDV1 and TRDJ3; 9 nucleotides agree with TRDD3. The CDR3 length is 21 residues. The germline V gene has CDR1 TSWWSYY and CDR2 QGS. Trimming at V came to 5 bases and at J to 0 bases, leaving 14 bases not matched to a gene. This CDR3 is CALGPPMAILGDSWDTRQMFF. Here the CDR3 DNA reads TGTGCTCTTGGGCCACCAATGGCGATACTGGGGGACTCCTGGGACACCCGACAGATGTTTTTC.

The chain employs TRDV1 and TRDJ1; perhaps TRDD3 as D (6 bases). This CDR3 has 19 residues. The V end lost 1 base, the J end lost 0 bases, and 21 bases lay between the germline ends. Germline CDR1 is TSWWSYY and CDR2 is QGS. CDR3 region: CALGERGSLCGGYTDKLIF. Here the CDR3 DNA reads TGTGCTCTTGGGGAACGAGGCTCGCTCTGTGGGGGGTACACCGATAAACTCATCTTT.